This T cell receptor beta chain comes out of a study of cytomegalovirus exposure and HLA in healthy donors. Primers for the PCR totalled 60 Vbeta and 13 Jbeta. The data were produced by immunoSEQ multiplex PCR, yet TCRdb's version contains in-frame clones alone and is incomplete. Of fewer than 200,000 clones listed, 75% were seen once; the top ten hold about 4.9%. Germline CDR1 SGHNT, CDR2 YYREEE (reference sequence). This CDR3 has 15 residues. V shed 5 bases and J 4 bases; nucleotides not matched to a gene: 5. The chain employs TRBV5-4 and TRBJ2-3; the match to TRBD2 covers 12 bases. The receptor comes from a male donor in good health and CMV-seronegative. The material sequenced was PBMCs. In nucleotides, the CDR3 is TGTGCCAGCAGTCGACTAGCGGGAGTGTCAGATACGCAGTATTTT. This sequence encodes CASSRLAGVSDTQYF.